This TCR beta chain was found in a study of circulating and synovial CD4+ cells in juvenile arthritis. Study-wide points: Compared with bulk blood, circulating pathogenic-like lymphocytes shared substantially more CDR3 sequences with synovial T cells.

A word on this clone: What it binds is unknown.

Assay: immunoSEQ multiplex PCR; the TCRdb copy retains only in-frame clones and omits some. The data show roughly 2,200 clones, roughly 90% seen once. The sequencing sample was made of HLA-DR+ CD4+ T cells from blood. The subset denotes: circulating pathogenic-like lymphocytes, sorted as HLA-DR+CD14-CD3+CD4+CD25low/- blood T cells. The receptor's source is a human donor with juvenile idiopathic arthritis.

The DNA of the CDR3 is TGTGCCAGCAGCCCGAAGACTAGCGGGGCCTACGAGCAGTACTTC. Protein product: CASSPKTSGAYEQYF. The rearrangement uses TRBV25-1 and TRBJ2-7, with 11 bases matching TRBD2. Germline V gene data show CDR1 as MGHDK and CDR2 as SYGVNS. V lost 6 bases and J lost 2; bases outside the gene matches: 6. CDR3 length equals 15 residues.